The entry that follows covers one TCR beta chain sequence. This sample is part of a study of T cell repertoires in cytomegalovirus infection. MiXCR was run by TCRdb on the reads, yielding one entry per CDR3 protein. The sample records roughly 310,000 distinct CDR3 sequences, 17% being singletons. CDR3 length: 14 amino acids. The V gene end was trimmed by 6 bases and the J gene end by 5 bases; junction bases not matched to a gene: 7. The rearrangement uses TRBV12-3 or TRBV12-4 and TRBJ2-5; 9 nucleotides align to TRBD1. Sequenced: PBMCs. This clonotype was obtained from a human donor in good health (CMV status not recorded). Some clones in this sample may be carry-over from other donors' samples. The DNA for the CDR3 is TGTGCCAGCAGACCCAGGACAGGGGAGGAGACCCAGTACTTC. It is translated as CASRPRTGEETQYF.